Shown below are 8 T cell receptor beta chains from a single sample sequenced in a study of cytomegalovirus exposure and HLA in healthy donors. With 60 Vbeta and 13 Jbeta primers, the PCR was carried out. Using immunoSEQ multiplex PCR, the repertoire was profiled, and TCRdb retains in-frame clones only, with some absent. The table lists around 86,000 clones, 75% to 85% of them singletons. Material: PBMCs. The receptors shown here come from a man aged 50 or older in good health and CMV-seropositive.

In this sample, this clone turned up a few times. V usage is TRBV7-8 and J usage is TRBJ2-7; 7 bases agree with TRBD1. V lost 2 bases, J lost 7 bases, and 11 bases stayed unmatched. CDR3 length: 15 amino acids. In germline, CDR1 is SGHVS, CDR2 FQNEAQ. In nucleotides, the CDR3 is TGTGCCAGCAGCTTAATGAGGGGGCCGTGGGGAGAGCAGTACTTC. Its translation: CASSLMRGPWGEQYF.

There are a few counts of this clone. DNA of the CDR3: TGCGCCAGCAGCCCTCTAGCGGGAGGGGGAGAGACCCAGTACTTC. Its translation is CASSPLAGGGETQYF. The chain recombines TRBV4-1 with TRBJ2-5, with 12 bases that match TRBD2. This CDR3 has 15 residues. Germline CDR1 is MGHRA and CDR2 is YSYEKL. V shed 4 bases, J shed 4 bases, and the junction held 4 bases outside the gene matches.

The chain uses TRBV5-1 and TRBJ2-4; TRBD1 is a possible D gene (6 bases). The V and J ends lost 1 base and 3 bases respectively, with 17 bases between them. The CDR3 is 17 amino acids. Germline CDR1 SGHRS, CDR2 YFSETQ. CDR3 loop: CASSLNPPGVDKNIQYF. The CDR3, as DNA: TGCGCCAGCAGCTTGAATCCCCCAGGGGTGGACAAAAACATTCAGTACTTC. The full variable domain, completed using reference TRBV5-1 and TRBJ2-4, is KAGVTQTPRYLIKTRGQQVTLSCSPISGHRSVSWYQQTPGQGLQFLFEYFSETQRNKGNFPGRFSGRQFSNSRSEMNVSTLELGDSALYLCASSLNPPGVDKNIQYFGAGTRLSVL.

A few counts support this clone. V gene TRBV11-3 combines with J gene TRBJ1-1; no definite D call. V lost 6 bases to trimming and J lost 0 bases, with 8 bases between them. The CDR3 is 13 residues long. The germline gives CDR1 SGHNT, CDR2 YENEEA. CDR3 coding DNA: TGTGCCAGCAGTTCTTACTTGAACACTGAAGCTTTCTTT. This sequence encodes CASSSYLNTEAFF.

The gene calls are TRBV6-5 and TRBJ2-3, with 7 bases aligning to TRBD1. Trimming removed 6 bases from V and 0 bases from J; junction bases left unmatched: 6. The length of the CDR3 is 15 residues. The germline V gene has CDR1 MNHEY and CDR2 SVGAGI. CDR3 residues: CASSRTGQSTDTQYF. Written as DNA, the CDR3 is TGTGCCAGCAGCCGAACGGGACAGAGCACAGATACGCAGTATTTT.

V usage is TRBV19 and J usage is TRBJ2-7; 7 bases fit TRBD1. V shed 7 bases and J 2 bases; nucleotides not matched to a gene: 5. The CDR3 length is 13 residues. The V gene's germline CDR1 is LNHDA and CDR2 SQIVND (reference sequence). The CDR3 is CASMDRSTYEQYF. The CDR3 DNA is TGTGCCAGTATGGACAGGTCAACCTACGAGCAGTACTTC. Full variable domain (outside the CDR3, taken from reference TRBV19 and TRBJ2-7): DGGITQSPKYLFRKEGQNVTLSCEQNLNHDAMYWYRQDPGQGLRLIYYSQIVNDFQKGDIAEGYSVSREKKESFPLTVTSAQKNPTAFYLCASMDRSTYEQYFGPGTRLTVT.

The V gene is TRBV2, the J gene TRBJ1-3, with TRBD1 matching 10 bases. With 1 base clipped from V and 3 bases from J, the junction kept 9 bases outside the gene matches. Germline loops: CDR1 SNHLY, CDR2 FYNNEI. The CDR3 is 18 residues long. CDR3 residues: CASSEVPGQGTGGNTIYF. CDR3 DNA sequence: TGTGCCAGCAGTGAAGTCCCGGGACAGGGGACGGGTGGAAACACCATATATTTT.

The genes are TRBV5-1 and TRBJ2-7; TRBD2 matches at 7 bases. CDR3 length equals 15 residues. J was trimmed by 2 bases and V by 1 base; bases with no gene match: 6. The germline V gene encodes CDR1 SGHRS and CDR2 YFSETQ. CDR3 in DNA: TGCGCCAGCAGCTTGACGGCGGGGGATGCCTACGAGCAGTACTTC. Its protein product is CASSLTAGDAYEQYF.